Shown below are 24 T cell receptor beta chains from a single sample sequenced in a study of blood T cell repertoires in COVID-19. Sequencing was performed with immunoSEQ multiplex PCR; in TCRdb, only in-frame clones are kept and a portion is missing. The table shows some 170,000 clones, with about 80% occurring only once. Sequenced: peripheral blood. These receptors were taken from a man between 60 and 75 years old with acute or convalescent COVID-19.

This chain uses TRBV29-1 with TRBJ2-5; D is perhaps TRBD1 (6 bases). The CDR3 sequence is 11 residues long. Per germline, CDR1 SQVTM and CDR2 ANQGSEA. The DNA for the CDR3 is TGCAGTGGACAGTTCCAAGAGACCCAGTACTTC. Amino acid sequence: CSGQFQETQYF.

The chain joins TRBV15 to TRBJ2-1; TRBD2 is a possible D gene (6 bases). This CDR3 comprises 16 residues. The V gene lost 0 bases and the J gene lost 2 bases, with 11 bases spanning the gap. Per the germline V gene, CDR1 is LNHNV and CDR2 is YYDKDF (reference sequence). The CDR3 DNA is TGTGCCACCAGCAGAGAGGGCGGCGGGGCCTACAATGAGCAGTTCTTC. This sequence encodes CATSREGGGAYNEQFF. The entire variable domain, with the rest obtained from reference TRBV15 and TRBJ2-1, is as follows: DAMVIQNPRYQVTQFGKPVTLSCSQTLNHNVMYWYQQKSSQAPKLLFHYYDKDFNNEADTPDNFQSRRPNTSFCFLDIRSPGLGDTAMYLCATSREGGGAYNEQFFGPGTRLTVL.

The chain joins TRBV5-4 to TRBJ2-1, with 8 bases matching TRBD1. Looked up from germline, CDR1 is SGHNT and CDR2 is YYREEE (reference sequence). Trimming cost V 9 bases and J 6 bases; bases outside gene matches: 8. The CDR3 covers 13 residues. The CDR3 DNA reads TGTGCCATTCTTCGGACAGGGCGCAATGAGCAGTTCTTC. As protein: CAILRTGRNEQFF.

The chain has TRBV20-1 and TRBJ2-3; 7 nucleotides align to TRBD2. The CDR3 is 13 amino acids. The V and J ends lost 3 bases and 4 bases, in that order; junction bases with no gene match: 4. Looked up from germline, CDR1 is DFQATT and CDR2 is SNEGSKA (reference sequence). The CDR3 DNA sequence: TGCAGTGCTAGTCAAGGACTAGCAGATACGCAGTATTTT. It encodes CSASQGLADTQYF.

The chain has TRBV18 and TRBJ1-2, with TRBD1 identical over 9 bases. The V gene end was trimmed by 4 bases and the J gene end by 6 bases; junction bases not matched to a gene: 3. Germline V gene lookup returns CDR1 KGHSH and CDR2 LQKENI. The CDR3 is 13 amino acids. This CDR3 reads CASSRDRDHGYTF. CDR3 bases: TGTGCCAGCTCACGGGACAGGGACCATGGCTACACCTTC.

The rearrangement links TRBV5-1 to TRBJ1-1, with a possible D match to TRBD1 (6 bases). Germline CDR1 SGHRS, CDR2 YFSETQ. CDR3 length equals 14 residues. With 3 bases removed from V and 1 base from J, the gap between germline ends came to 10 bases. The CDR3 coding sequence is TGCGCCAGCAGCTCGGGACACACGAACACTGAAGCTTTCTTT. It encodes CASSSGHTNTEAFF.

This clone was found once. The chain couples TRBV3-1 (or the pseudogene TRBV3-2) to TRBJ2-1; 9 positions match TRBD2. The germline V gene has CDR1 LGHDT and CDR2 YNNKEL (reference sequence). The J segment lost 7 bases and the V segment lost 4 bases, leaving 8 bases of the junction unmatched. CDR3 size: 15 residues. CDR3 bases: TGTGCCAGCAGCCTTGGACTAGCGTCCGGTAATGAGCAGTTCTTC. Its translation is CASSLGLASGNEQFF.

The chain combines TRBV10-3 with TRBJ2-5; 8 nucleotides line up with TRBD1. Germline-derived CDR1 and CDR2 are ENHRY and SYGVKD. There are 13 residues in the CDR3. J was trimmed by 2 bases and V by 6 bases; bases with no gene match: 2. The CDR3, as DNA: TGTGCCATCAGGGGACAGGCACAAGAGACCCAGTACTTC. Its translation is CAIRGQAQETQYF.

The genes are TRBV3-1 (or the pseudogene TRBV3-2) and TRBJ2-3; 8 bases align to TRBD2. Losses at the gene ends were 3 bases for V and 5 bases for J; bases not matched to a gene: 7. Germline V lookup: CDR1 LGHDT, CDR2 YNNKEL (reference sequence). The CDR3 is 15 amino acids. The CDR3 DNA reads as TGTGCCAGCAGCCAGACTGGGACTAGAAGAGATACGCAGTATTTT. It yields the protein CASSQTGTRRDTQYF.

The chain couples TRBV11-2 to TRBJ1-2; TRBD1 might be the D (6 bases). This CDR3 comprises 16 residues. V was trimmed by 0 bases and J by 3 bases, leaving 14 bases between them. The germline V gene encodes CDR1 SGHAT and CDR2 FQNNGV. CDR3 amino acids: CASSLDFGRGDYGYTF. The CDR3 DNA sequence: TGTGCCAGCAGCTTAGATTTCGGCAGGGGAGACTATGGCTACACCTTC.

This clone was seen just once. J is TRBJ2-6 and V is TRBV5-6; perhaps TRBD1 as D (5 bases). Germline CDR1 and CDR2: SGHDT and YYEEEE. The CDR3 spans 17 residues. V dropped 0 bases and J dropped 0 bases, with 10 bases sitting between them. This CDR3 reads CASSLARQSSGANVLTF. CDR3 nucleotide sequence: TGTGCCAGCAGCTTGGCGAGACAGAGCTCTGGGGCCAACGTCCTGACTTTC. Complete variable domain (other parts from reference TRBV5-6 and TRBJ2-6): DAGVTQSPTHLIKTRGQQVTLRCSPKSGHDTVSWYQQALGQGPQFIFQYYEEEERQRGNFPDRFSGHQFPNYSSELNVNALLLGDSALYLCASSLARQSSGANVLTFGAGSRLTVL.

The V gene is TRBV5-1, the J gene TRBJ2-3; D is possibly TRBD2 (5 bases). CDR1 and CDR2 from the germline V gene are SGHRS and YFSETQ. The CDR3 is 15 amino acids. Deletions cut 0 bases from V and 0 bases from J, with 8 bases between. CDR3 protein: CASSLERGSTDTQYF. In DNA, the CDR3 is TGCGCCAGCAGCTTGGAACGGGGTAGCACAGATACGCAGTATTTT.

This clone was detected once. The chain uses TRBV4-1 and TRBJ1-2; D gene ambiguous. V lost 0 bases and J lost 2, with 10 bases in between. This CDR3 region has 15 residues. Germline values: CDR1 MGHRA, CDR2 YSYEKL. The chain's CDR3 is CASSQDSGRNYGYTF. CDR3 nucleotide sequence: TGCGCCAGCAGCCAAGATTCAGGTCGGAACTATGGCTACACCTTC.

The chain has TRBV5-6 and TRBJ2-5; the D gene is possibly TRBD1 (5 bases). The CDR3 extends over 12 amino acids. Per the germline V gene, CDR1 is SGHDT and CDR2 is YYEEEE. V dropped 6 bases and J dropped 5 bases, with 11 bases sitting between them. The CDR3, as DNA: TGTGCCAGCACCGGACATGTGGAGACCCAGTACTTC. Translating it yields CASTGHVETQYF.

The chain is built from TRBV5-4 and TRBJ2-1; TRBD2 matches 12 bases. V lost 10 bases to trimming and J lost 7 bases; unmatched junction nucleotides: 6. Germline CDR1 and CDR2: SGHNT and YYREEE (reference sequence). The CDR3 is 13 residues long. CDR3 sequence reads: CAAVLAGGNEQFF. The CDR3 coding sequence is TGTGCCGCTGTCCTAGCGGGGGGGAATGAGCAGTTCTTC.

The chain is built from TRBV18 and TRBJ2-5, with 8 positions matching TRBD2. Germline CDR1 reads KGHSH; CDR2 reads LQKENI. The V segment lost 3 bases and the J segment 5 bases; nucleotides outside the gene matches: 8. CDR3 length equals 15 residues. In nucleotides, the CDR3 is TGTGCCAGCTCACCGCCGGGGGGGCGGCGGGAGACCCAGTACTTC. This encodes CASSPPGGRRETQYF.

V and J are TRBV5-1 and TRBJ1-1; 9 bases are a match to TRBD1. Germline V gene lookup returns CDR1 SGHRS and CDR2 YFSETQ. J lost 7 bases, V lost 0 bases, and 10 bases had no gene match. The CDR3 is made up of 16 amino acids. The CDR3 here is CASSLDPGETGGEAFF. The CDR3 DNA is TGCGCCAGCAGCTTGGATCCTGGTGAGACAGGGGGTGAAGCTTTCTTT.

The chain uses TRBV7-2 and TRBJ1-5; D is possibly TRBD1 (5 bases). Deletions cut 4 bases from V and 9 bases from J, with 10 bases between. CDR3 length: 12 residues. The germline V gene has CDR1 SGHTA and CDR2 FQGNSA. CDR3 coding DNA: TGTGCCAGCAGCTCCCATCAGGGGCCCCAGCATTTT. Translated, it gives CASSSHQGPQHF.

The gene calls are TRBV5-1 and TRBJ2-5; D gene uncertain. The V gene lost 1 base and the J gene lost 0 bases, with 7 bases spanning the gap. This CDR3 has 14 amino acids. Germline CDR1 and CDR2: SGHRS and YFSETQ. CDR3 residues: CASSLNPNQETQYF. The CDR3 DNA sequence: TGCGCCAGCAGCTTGAATCCAAACCAAGAGACCCAGTACTTC. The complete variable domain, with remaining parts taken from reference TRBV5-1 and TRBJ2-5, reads KAGVTQTPRYLIKTRGQQVTLSCSPISGHRSVSWYQQTPGQGLQFLFEYFSETQRNKGNFPGRFSGRQFSNSRSEMNVSTLELGDSALYLCASSLNPNQETQYFGPGTRLLVL.

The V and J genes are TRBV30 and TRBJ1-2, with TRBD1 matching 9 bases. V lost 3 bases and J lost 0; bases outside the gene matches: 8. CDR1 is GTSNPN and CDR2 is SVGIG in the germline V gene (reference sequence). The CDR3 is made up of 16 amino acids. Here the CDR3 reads CAWSGETGGSNYGYTF. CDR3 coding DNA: TGTGCCTGGAGCGGCGAGACAGGGGGTTCTAACTATGGCTACACCTTC.

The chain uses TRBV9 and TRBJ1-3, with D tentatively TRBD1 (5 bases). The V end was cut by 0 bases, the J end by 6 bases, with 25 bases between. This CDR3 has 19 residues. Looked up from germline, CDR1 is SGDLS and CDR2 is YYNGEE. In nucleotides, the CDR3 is TGTGCCAGCAGCGTAGCTACGTGGGAGGGGAACCTCCTGGAAAACACCATATATTTT. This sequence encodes CASSVATWEGNLLENTIYF.

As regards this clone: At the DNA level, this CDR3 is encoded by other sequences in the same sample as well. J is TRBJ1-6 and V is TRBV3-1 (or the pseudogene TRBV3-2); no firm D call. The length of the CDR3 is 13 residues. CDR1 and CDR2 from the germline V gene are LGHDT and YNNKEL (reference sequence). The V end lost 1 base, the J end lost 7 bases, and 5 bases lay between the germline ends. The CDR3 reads CASSQAGNSPLHF. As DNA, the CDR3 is TGTGCCAGCAGCCAAGCCGGGAATTCACCCCTCCACTTT.

Written as DNA, the CDR3 is TGTGCCACCAGCAGAGGGTACGACAGAGACACTGAAGCTTTCTTT. Translating it yields CATSRGYDRDTEAFF. The chain has TRBV15 and TRBJ1-1; D may be TRBD1 (5 bases). Deletions cut 1 base from V and 3 bases from J, with 12 bases between. Per the germline V gene, CDR1 is LNHNV and CDR2 is YYDKDF (reference sequence). The CDR3 is made up of 15 amino acids.

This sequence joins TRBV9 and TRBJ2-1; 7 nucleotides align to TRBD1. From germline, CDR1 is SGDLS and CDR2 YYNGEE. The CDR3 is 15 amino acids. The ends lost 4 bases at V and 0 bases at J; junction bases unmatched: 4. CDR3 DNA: TGTGCCAGCAGCACGACAGGGCTCTCCTACAATGAGCAGTTCTTC. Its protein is CASSTTGLSYNEQFF. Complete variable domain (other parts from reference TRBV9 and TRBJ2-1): DSGVTQTPKHLITATGQRVTLRCSPRSGDLSVYWYQQSLDQGLQFLIQYYNGEERAKGNILERFSAQQFPDLHSELNLSSLELGDSALYFCASSTTGLSYNEQFFGPGTRLTVL.